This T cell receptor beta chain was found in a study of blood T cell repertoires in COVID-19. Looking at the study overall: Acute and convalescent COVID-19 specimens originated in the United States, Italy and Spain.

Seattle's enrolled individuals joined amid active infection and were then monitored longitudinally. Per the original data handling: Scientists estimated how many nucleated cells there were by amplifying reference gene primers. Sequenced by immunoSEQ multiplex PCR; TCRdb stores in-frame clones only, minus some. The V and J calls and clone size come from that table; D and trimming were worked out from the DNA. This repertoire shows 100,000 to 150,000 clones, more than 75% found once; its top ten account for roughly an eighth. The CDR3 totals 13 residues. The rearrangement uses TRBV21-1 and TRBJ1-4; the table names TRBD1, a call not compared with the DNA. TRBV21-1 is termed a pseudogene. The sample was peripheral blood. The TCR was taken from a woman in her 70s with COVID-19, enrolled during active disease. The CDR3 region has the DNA TGTGCCACCGGGACAGGGTTTAATGAAAAACTGTTTTTT. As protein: CATGTGFNEKLFF.